The T cell receptor beta chain described here comes from a study of blood T cell repertoires in COVID-19. Germline-derived CDR1 and CDR2 are MNHEY and SMNVEV (reference sequence). The length of the CDR3 is 11 residues. Trimming took off 3 bases at V and 5 bases at J, with 5 bases between the two ends. Produced via immunoSEQ multiplex PCR; TCRdb's table is partial and in-frame only. The sample has approximately 210,000 clones, around 88% seen once. Cohorts were determined from participant-reported clinical history. The V call is TRBV27, the J call TRBJ2-7; D unresolved. Source material: PBMCs or T cells enriched from blood (not recorded which). This TCR was sampled from a woman in her 50s with acute COVID-19. CDR3 DNA sequence: TGTGCCAGCAGTTTCCTCCACGAGCAGTACTTC. Translation: CASSFLHEQYF.